Listed below are T cell receptor beta chains from one sample, sequenced in a study of preoperative IRX-2 immunotherapy in early breast cancer. Produced via immunoSEQ multiplex PCR; TCRdb's table is partial and in-frame only. The table has approximately 31,000 clones, 89% seen once. The starting material was tumor tissue, obtained after IRX-2 immunotherapy. The receptors derive from a human donor with breast cancer. Each CDR3 is given with its conserved first and last residue. D genes are given only for firm matches. The size entry is marked missing in some rows and otherwise reads once, few, many or a size class.

>TRBV30|TRBJ1-1|.|.
TGTGCCTGTGAAGTTGGGAACACTGAAGCTTTCTTT
CACEVGNTEAFF
>TRBV11-3|TRBJ1-1|TRBD1|.
TGTGCCAGCAGCGCAACCGGGACAGGGGACACTGAAGCTTTCTTT
CASSATGTGDTEAFF
>TRBV6-8|TRBJ2-3|.|few
TGTGCCAGCAGTCTCCGGGGACTCGGCACAGATACGCAGTATTTT
CASSLRGLGTDTQYF
>TRBV6-8|TRBJ2-1|TRBD2|.
TGTGCCAGCCAACTAGCGGGGGCCACCAATGAGCAGTTCTTC
CASQLAGATNEQFF
>TRBV7-1|TRBJ1-1|.|.
TGTGCCAGCAGCTTAGCGCATAACACTGAAGCTTTCTTT
CASSLAHNTEAFF
>TRBV19|TRBJ1-2|.|.
TGTGCCAGTAGTATTCACCGAAGGGATGGCTACACCTTC
CASSIHRRDGYTF
>TRBV14|TRBJ2-7|TRBD1|.
TGTGCCAGCAGCCAAGGGACAGGACCCCCCTACGAGCAGTACTTC
CASSQGTGPPYEQYF
>TRBV11-3|TRBJ2-5|.|.
TGTGCCAGCAGCTGGCGGGATTCACAAGAGACCCAGTACTTC
CASSWRDSQETQYF
>TRBV7-5|TRBJ2-7|.|.
TGTGCCAGCAGTTACACCGGGACTAGCGGGATGGGTCGGTATTACGAGCAGTACTTC
CASSYTGTSGMGRYYEQYF
>TRBV28|TRBJ2-1|.|.
TGTGCCAGCAGTTTGAGGCAGATTTCCTACAATGAGCAGTTCTTC
CASSLRQISYNEQFF
>TRBV7-7|TRBJ2-2|TRBD1|once
TGTGCCAGCAGCGTGGACAGGGCCTTACTGGTCGGGGAGCTGTTTTTT
CASSVDRALLVGELFF
>TRBV6-8|TRBJ2-1|.|.
TGTGCCAGCAGTTACTCGAGGGGCCATAGTGGGAGTCTCTATGAGCAGTTCTTC
CASSYSRGHSGSLYEQFF
>TRBV6-8|TRBJ1-2|.|.
TGTGCCAGCAGTGACATCGGGGCCAACTATGGCTACACCTTC
CASSDIGANYGYTF
>TRBV6-7|TRBJ2-5|.|.
TGTGCCAGCACCGGACAAGAGACCCAGTACTTC
CASTGQETQYF
>TRBV30|TRBJ1-1|.|.
TGTGCCTGGAGTAGCAGTTCCACTGAAGCTTTCTTT
CAWSSSSTEAFF
>TRBV5-1|TRBJ2-2|TRBD2|.
TGCGCCAGCAGCCGTGGAAGTAGCGGGAGAGACACCGGGGAGCTGTTTTTT
CASSRGSSGRDTGELFF
>TRBV6-8|TRBJ1-2|TRBD1|.
TGTGCCAGCAGCCGGGGGACAGGGGGCGACTATGGCTACACCTTC
CASSRGTGGDYGYTF
>TRBV5-1|TRBJ1-6|.|.
TGCGCCAGCAGCCCCGGTCACGGGGGGGATTCACCCCTCCACTTT
CASSPGHGGDSPLHF
>TRBV12-2|TRBJ2-2|.|few
TGTGCCAGTGGGCTAGCGATCTTCACCGGGGAGCTGTTTTTT
CASGLAIFTGELFF
>TRBV6-8|TRBJ2-2|.|once
TGTGCCACACAGGAAAACGTCGACACCGGGGAGCTGTTTTTT
CATQENVDTGELFF
>TRBV6-8|TRBJ1-1|.|.
TGTGCCAGCAGTAGGGGAGGCACTGAAGCTTTCTTT
CASSRGGTEAFF
>TRBV30|TRBJ2-2|.|.
TGTGCCTGGAGATACTACAACACCGGGGAGCTGTTTTTT
CAWRYYNTGELFF
>TRBV7-1|TRBJ2-1|.|.
TGTGCCAGCAGCTTAGCTGGCGATGGGGAGCAGTTCTTC
CASSLAGDGEQFF
>TRBV6-8|TRBJ2-2|.|.
TGTGCCATCAGTGTAGGGGACACCGGGGAGCTGTTTTTT
CAISVGDTGELFF
>TRBV23-1|TRBJ2-3|.|.
TGCGCCAGCAGCCAAGACCGGGGAGATACGCAGTATTTT
CASSQDRGDTQYF
>TRBV18|TRBJ2-3|TRBD1|.
TGTGCCAGCTCAAAACGGACAGGGAGCACCACAGATACGCAGTATTTT
CASSKRTGSTTDTQYF
>TRBV7-4|TRBJ1-1|.|.
TGTGCCAGCAGCTTATCTTTGAACACTGAAGCTTTCTTT
CASSLSLNTEAFF
>TRBV10-2|TRBJ2-7|.|.
TGCGCCAGCAGCTCGAGAGGCGGCGAGCAGTACTTC
CASSSRGGEQYF
>TRBV6-8|TRBJ1-1|.|.
TGTGCCAGCAGTCGGACCCAGGGGTTGAACACTGAAGCTTTCTTT
CASSRTQGLNTEAFF
>TRBV15|TRBJ1-4|.|.
TGTGCCACCAGCAGAGTGGGCAGAGGAAGGCGGAATGAAAAACTGTTTTTT
CATSRVGRGRRNEKLFF
>TRBV29-1|TRBJ2-2|.|.
TGCAGCGTTGAGTGGGACACCGGGGAGCTGTTTTTT
CSVEWDTGELFF
>TRBV5-1|TRBJ2-3|.|.
TGCGCCAGCAGCCCCCCAACAGGGGGGGCGAGAGATACGCAGTATTTT
CASSPPTGGARDTQYF
>TRBV6-8|TRBJ1-1|.|.
TGTGCCAGCAGCCGTACAGACACTCTGAACACTGAAGCTTTCTTT
CASSRTDTLNTEAFF
>TRBV11-3|TRBJ1-4|TRBD1|few
TGTGCCAGCAGCCTAAGGGACAGAGGGAGAGAAAAACTGTTTTTT
CASSLRDRGREKLFF
>TRBV19|TRBJ2-2|TRBD2|.
TGTGCCAGTAGTATCCTAGCGGGTCGAACCGGGGAGCTGTTTTTT
CASSILAGRTGELFF
>TRBV5-1|TRBJ2-6|.|.
TGCGCCAGCAGCGGGGCAGGGGTTGGGGCCAACGTCCTGACTTTC
CASSGAGVGANVLTF
>TRBV15|TRBJ2-5|.|.
TGTGCCAGCAGCTTTTACGTGGGGGCCGGAGAGACCCAGTACTTC
CASSFYVGAGETQYF